This T cell receptor beta chain was captured by sequencing in a study of Ad26.COV2.S vaccination and SARS-CoV-2 variants. On this clone: What it binds is unknown.

The study's findings and limits: It was found that vaccine and placebo recipients had similar non-spike TCR breadth. Higher spike-specific TCR breadth was found in vaccine recipients than in placebo recipients.

V was cut by 6 bases and J by 7 bases, with 13 bases left in between. CDR1 MNHEY and CDR2 SVGAGI come from the germline V gene. The CDR3 runs 14 residues. The protocol was immunoSEQ multiplex PCR, while the TCRdb copy is restricted to in-frame clones and leaves out a portion. The table has 300,000 to 450,000 clones, roughly 81% seen once. Treatment described: roughly 18 received Ad26.COV2.S at low or high dose, single or two shots; 5 received placebo; per-sample allocation not given. Collection of samples fell on day 63 after the first vaccine or placebo injection. Whoever gave the sample was an adult aged 18-55 years in Boston. This vaccine is an Ad26 vector that expresses the Wuhan-strain SARS-CoV-2 spike.

This chain connects TRBV6-5 to TRBJ1-6; no reliable D call. This receptor was taken from a person aged 18-60 years who received the Ad26.COV2.S COVID-19 vaccine or a placebo. The material sequenced was peripheral blood, taken in a trial of Ad26.COV2.S vaccine versus placebo. The CDR3 loop is CASRGPLKNSPLHF. The CDR3, as DNA: TGTGCCAGCAGAGGGCCCCTTAAGAATTCACCCCTCCACTTT.